This T cell receptor beta chain is drawn from a study of T cell clonality in common variable immunodeficiency (dated by TCRdb to between 2014 and 2017). Overall results and qualifications from the work: Even though DNA input was the same, control samples had an average of about 90,000 unique sequences each, compared with approximately 30,000 in CVID samples. Correlations between repertoire features and clinical complications were limited by patient heterogeneity within the CVID cohort. CVID subjects shared fewer TCRbeta clones with each other than healthy controls did (p < 0.0001). Fewer deletions and N-nucleotide insertions were reportedly observed in CVID TCRbeta sequences, and highly modified clones with 13 or more V deletions were reportedly absent from CVID TCRbeta sequences. Increased TCRbeta clonality was found in CVID subjects compared with healthy controls (t-test p = 0.018), with the increase being most characteristic of about a third of subjects. The authors noted that sequencing repertoires of T cell subpopulations would be needed to clarify what caused the increased clonality in CVID.

This clone was seen ten or more times. This receptor's antigen is unknown. The missing CDR3 end, 3 residues past where the read stops, is filled in from the germline J gene. Predominantly Caucasian heritage was noted among both the CVID patients and the healthy controls. Heparinized peripheral whole blood samples of roughly 5 to 8.5 ml were obtained from each donor. Genomic DNA from adults with common variable immune deficiency (CVID) and from healthy adult controls was the source for sequencing TCRbeta CDR3 repertoires. The control group was made up of roughly 22 healthy adult volunteers (about ten male and approximately twelve female) whose ages ranged from 23 to 66 years, with a mean age of roughly 30. Diluted blood was density-centrifuged over Hypaque 1077 or Ficoll-Paque to isolate peripheral blood mononuclear cells. Genomic DNA was obtained from unsorted mononuclear cells using either Qiagen column purification or a centrifugation-based method.

The germline V and J ends show losses of 5 bases and 0 bases respectively, and no gene match explains 8 bases of the junction. In the germline V gene (reference sequence), CDR1 corresponds to LNHDA and CDR2 to SQIVND. The CDR3 runs 16 amino acids, cysteine and phenylalanine included. Sequencing covers 39 bases of the CDR3, shown here with the frame starting at base 1. Equivalent amounts of genomic DNA from CVID and control samples were used as sequencing input. For every sample, a 60 bp segment covering the rearranged TCRbeta CDR3 region was amplified and then sequenced. The immunoSEQ assay, a bias-corrected multiplex PCR combined with high-throughput sequencing, was used for TCRbeta amplification. As for the original processing: Each unique nucleotide sequence was treated as a clone and annotated with V, D and J genes, copy number and frequency. Sequences were labeled productive if in frame, and non-productive if out of frame or containing stop codons. As previously described, clonality was calculated on the basis of Shannon's entropy. The predicted amino acid sequences of productive clones were used to derive mean CDR3 Kyte-Doolittle hydropathy. Hierarchical clustering of scaled V gene usage was performed with the R hclust function using Manhattan distance and complete linkage. Sharing of clones by CDR3 amino acid sequence was evaluated by resampling 12 repertoires per group over 100 rounds. The repertoires were searched for 60 to 75 published EBV-specific TCRbeta sequences and 245 published CMV-specific TCRbeta sequences. A couple of CVID samples that yielded fewer than 10,000 sequences were excluded from the analysis, so 35 to 50 CVID repertoires were retained. The table comes from immuneACCESS by way of TCRdb, which keeps in-frame sequences with V and J called. Part of the clones is missing from these tables; in studies checked, under half for an unresolved V gene and the rest for unknown reasons. V, J and clone size reflect that table, while D and trimming were determined from the DNA. With around 45,000 clones recorded, this sample contains no clone counted only once. The top ten hold 8% to 13% of the sample.

The rearranged chain carries TRBV19 and TRBJ2-3; a stretch of 7 junction bases matches TRBD2. The sample consisted of peripheral blood mononuclear cells. This sequence was found in a person aged 18 to 70 in good health. The part of the CDR3 DNA that was read is TGTGCCAGTAGTCATCGGACTAGACTTAGCACAGATACG. This is translated as CASSHRTRLSTDT. The complete CDR3 protein is CASSHRTRLSTDTQYF.